The 17 T cell receptor beta chains below all came from one sample that was sequenced in a study of cytomegalovirus exposure and HLA in healthy donors. The PCR employed 60 Vbeta primers together with 13 Jbeta primers. Clones were read by immunoSEQ multiplex PCR, and TCRdb kept only the in-frame ones, dropping some. Recorded for this sample: 110,000 to 150,000 clones. The sample comprised PBMCs. Every receptor here comes from a male donor in good health and CMV-seronegative.

The V call is TRBV30, the J call TRBJ2-6; D is unresolved. Germline CDR1 and CDR2: GTSNPN and SVGIG (reference sequence). V was clipped by 0 bases and J by 2 bases, with 8 bases between them. The CDR3 length is 15 residues. CDR3: CAWSVAGPGANVLTF. CDR3 bases: TGTGCCTGGAGTGTGGCTGGTCCTGGGGCCAACGTCCTGACTTTC. The full variable domain, rest sourced from reference TRBV30 and TRBJ2-6, is SQTIHQWPATLVQPVGSPLSLECTVEGTSNPNLYWYRQAAGRGLQLLFYSVGIGQISSEVPQNLSASRPQDRQFILSSKKLLLSDSGFYLCAWSVAGPGANVLTFGAGSRLTVL.

The rearrangement joins TRBV6-1 to TRBJ1-4, with D possibly matching TRBD1 (6 bases). This CDR3 comprises 14 residues. CDR1 MNHNS and CDR2 SASEGT come from the germline V gene. V was pared by 4 bases and J by 12 bases, with 18 bases between. In DNA form, the CDR3 reads TGTGCCAGCAGTGCCCGGGACAAGGTTAGGGAACTGTTTTTT. Translating gives CASSARDKVRELFF.

The rearrangement joins TRBV19 to TRBJ1-1; D call uncertain. The CDR3 length is 14 residues. The V and J ends lost 9 bases and 0 bases respectively, with 14 bases between them. Germline CDR1 reads LNHDA; CDR2 reads SQIVND (reference sequence). The CDR3 nucleotides read TGTGCCAGCTCCCAACTCGTCATGAACACTGAAGCTTTCTTT. Translated: CASSQLVMNTEAFF. The full variable domain, its missing parts supplied by reference TRBV19 and TRBJ1-1, is DGGITQSPKYLFRKEGQNVTLSCEQNLNHDAMYWYRQDPGQGLRLIYYSQIVNDFQKGDIAEGYSVSREKKESFPLTVTSAQKNPTAFYLCASSQLVMNTEAFFGQGTRLTVV.

The chain links TRBV30 to TRBJ1-4; weak D call: TRBD1 (5 bases). The CDR3 is 13 residues long. CDR1 GTSNPN and CDR2 SVGIG come from the germline V gene (reference sequence). V shed 4 bases and J shed 8 bases, with 14 bases lying between them. CDR3 sequence reads: CAWNSRVGEKLFF. In DNA form, the CDR3 reads TGTGCCTGGAATTCCAGGGTTGGGGAAAAACTGTTTTTT.

The chain joins TRBV28 to TRBJ2-2, with D possibly being TRBD1 (5 bases). This CDR3 spans 14 amino acids. Germline CDR1 and CDR2: MDHEN and SYDVKM. The V and J ends lost 2 bases and 7 bases respectively, with 11 bases between them. The CDR3 loop is CASSLGRAGGELFF. DNA of the CDR3: TGTGCCAGCAGTTTAGGCAGGGCCGGCGGGGAGCTGTTTTTT.

The chain joins TRBV27 to TRBJ1-6, with D perhaps matching TRBD1 (6 bases). Per the germline V gene, CDR1 is MNHEY and CDR2 is SMNVEV (reference sequence). The CDR3 has 15 residues. V lost 3 bases and J 9 bases, leaving 15 bases between the germline ends. CDR3 region: CASSFKTGFGSPLHF. In nucleotides, the CDR3 is TGTGCCAGCAGTTTCAAAACAGGGTTTGGTTCACCCCTCCACTTT.

This chain joins TRBV28 and TRBJ1-5; D call uncertain. CDR1 is MDHEN and CDR2 is SYDVKM in the germline V gene. The CDR3 totals 11 residues. With 9 bases removed from V and 6 bases from J, the gap between germline ends came to 9 bases. CDR3 residues: CASSTFQPQHF. The CDR3 coding sequence is TGTGCCAGTTCAACTTTTCAGCCCCAGCATTTT.

The V call is TRBV19, the J call TRBJ1-5; the D gene is possibly TRBD1 (5 bases). This CDR3 has 14 residues. V dropped 5 bases and J dropped 6 bases, with 14 bases sitting between them. Germline loops: CDR1 LNHDA, CDR2 SQIVND (reference sequence). CDR3 region: CASSFSGEAQPQHF. DNA of the CDR3: TGTGCCAGTAGTTTCTCGGGGGAGGCTCAGCCCCAGCATTTT.

This sequence joins TRBV19 and TRBJ2-7, with TRBD2 matching over 7 bases. The CDR3 totals 15 residues. With V trimmed by 3 bases and J by 3 bases, 8 bases remained unmatched. Per germline, CDR1 LNHDA and CDR2 SQIVND (reference sequence). The CDR3 DNA is TGTGCCAGTAGTATCTCCCTGGGGGGGTTCTACGAGCAGTACTTC. Its protein product is CASSISLGGFYEQYF.

The chain carries TRBV13 and TRBJ1-2; D is possibly TRBD1 (6 bases). Looked up from germline, CDR1 is PRHDT and CDR2 is FYEKMQ (reference sequence). V lost 4 bases, J lost 5 bases, and 20 bases lay in between. The CDR3 spans 16 residues. CDR3 sequence: CASSSWDEAGAYGYTF. The CDR3, as DNA: TGTGCCAGCAGCTCCTGGGACGAGGCGGGGGCTTATGGCTACACCTTC.

The rearrangement links TRBV19 to TRBJ2-3, with TRBD1 matching over 7 bases. The germline gives CDR1 LNHDA, CDR2 SQIVND (reference sequence). J was trimmed by 1 base and V by 3 bases; bases with no gene match: 7. CDR3 length: 16 residues. This CDR3 reads CASSMTGSPRTDTQYF. The CDR3 DNA follows: TGTGCCAGTAGTATGACAGGGTCGCCTCGCACAGATACGCAGTATTTT.

This rearrangement joins TRBV5-1 to TRBJ1-2; TRBD1 agrees at 8 bases. V shed 5 bases, J shed 0 bases, and the junction held 9 bases outside the gene matches. The CDR3 runs to 16 residues. Germline V gene data show CDR1 as SGHRS and CDR2 as YFSETQ. The CDR3 reads CASSVQGAEANYGYTF. The DNA of the CDR3 is TGCGCCAGCAGTGTGCAGGGGGCTGAAGCTAACTATGGCTACACCTTC.

The gene calls are TRBV29-1 and TRBJ1-5, with a possible D match to TRBD1 (5 bases). The germline V and J ends were trimmed by 5 bases and 4 bases, with 12 bases remaining between them. There are 13 residues in the CDR3. CDR1 and CDR2 (germline): SQVTM, ANQGSEA. CDR3 nucleotides: TGCAGCGTTATATATAAGGGGAATCAGCCCCAGCATTTT. Its protein is CSVIYKGNQPQHF.

J is TRBJ1-1 and V is TRBV5-1; 7 positions match TRBD1. Per germline, CDR1 SGHRS and CDR2 YFSETQ. CDR3 size: 15 residues. With V trimmed by 1 base and J by 3 bases, 6 bases remained unmatched. Written as DNA, the CDR3 is TGCGCCAGCAGCTTGAGGACAGGTTGGGACACTGAAGCTTTCTTT. It encodes CASSLRTGWDTEAFF.

The rearrangement joins TRBV28 to TRBJ1-5, with TRBD1 identical over 8 bases. The CDR3 runs to 16 residues. The V and J ends lost 7 bases and 4 bases, in that order; junction bases with no gene match: 12. Germline CDR1 MDHEN, CDR2 SYDVKM. CDR3 in DNA: TGTGCCAGCACCCCCCCCGGAGGACAGGGAAATCAGCCCCAGCATTTT. This codes for CASTPPGGQGNQPQHF.

V is TRBV15 and J is TRBJ2-7; D possibly corresponds to TRBD1 (5 bases). V was clipped by 4 bases and J by 3 bases, with 7 bases between them. The CDR3 spans 12 residues. The germline CDR1 and CDR2 sequences are LNHNV and YYDKDF (reference sequence). As DNA, the CDR3 is TGTGCCACCAGCAAGGGGTACTACGAGCAGTACTTC. As protein: CATSKGYYEQYF.

The CDR3 loop is CASSLEDRGNYGYTF. In DNA, the CDR3 is TGTGCCAGCAGCTTAGAAGACAGGGGTAACTATGGCTACACCTTC. The chain is built from TRBV7-9 and TRBJ1-2; 8 positions agree with TRBD1. The length of the CDR3 is 15 residues. V gave up 1 base and J gave up 1 base; unmatched junction bases: 2. CDR1 SEHNR and CDR2 FQNEAQ come from the germline V gene (reference sequence).